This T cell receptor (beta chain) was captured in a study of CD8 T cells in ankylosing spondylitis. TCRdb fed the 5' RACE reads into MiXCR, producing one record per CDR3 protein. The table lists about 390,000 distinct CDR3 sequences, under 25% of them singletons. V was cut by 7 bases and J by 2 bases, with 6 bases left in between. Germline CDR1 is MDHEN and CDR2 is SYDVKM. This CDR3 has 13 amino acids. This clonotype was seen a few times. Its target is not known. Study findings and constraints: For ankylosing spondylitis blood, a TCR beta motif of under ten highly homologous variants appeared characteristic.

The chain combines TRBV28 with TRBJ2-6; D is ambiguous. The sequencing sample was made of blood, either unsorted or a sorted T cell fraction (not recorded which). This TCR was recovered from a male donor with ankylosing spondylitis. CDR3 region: CASNLAGANVLTF. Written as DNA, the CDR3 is TGTGCCAGCAACCTTGCTGGGGCCAACGTCCTGACTTTC.